This TCR beta chain was captured in a study of T cell repertoires in cytomegalovirus infection. About the research overall: Recently identified HLA-C-restricted CMV epitopes were among the peptides used.

This clonotype has a handful of counts. The target antigen is unknown. Findings of the study overall: Individuals carrying CMV plus the relevant HLA were identified by cumulative frequency of public TCR beta families. Clonotype analysis showed dominance of the ex vivo response by HLA-C-restricted CMV-specific TCR beta clonotypes.

TCRdb passed the reads through MiXCR, listing each CDR3 protein once. Here the sample spans roughly 150,000 distinct CDR3 sequences, roughly 32% being singletons. The specimen comprised CD8+ T cells from cultured PBMCs, sampled from culture after CMV antigen stimulation. The TCR sequence derives from a human donor in good health (CMV status not recorded). Some clones in this sample may be carry-over from other donors' samples.

CDR3 region: CASSPSGGAQPQHF. The CDR3 DNA reads TGTGCCAGCAGTCCCAGTGGGGGGGCTCAGCCCCAGCATTTT. The gene calls are TRBV25-1 and TRBJ1-5; perhaps TRBD1 as D (6 bases). V dropped 5 bases and J dropped 6 bases, with 14 bases sitting between them. This CDR3 contains 14 residues. In germline, CDR1 is MGHDK, CDR2 SYGVNS.